These 2 T cell receptor beta chains originate from one sample sequenced in a study of T cells in Graves' hyperthyroidism and ophthalmopathy. The TCR beta CDR3 regions underwent amplification using RNA transcripts as the source. HTBI primers were used for first-round RT-PCR of the TCR CDR3. TCRdb used MiXCR to reprocess the multiplex PCR reads, holding one entry per CDR3 protein. The data contain hundreds of thousands of distinct CDR3 sequences, about 14% of them singletons. The sequencing input was blood. The receptor set was obtained from a woman in her forties or fifties with Graves' ophthalmopathy.

The sample holds many counts of this clonotype. This chain connects TRBV5-6 to TRBJ2-5, with TRBD1 matching 8 bases. Germline lookup yields CDR1 SGHDT and CDR2 YYEEEE. CDR3 length equals 17 residues. V lost 3 bases to trimming and J lost 4 bases; unmatched junction nucleotides: 14. CDR3 in amino acids: CASSSVRSGGLAETQYF. The DNA for the CDR3 is TGTGCCAGCAGCTCGGTCAGGTCAGGGGGCTTAGCAGAGACCCAGTACTTC.

This clonotype was counted at least ten times. The chain links TRBV18 to TRBJ1-5, with D unclear. From germline, CDR1 is KGHSH and CDR2 LQKENI. The V and J ends lost 2 bases and 2 bases respectively, with 4 bases between them. This CDR3 region has 13 residues. DNA of the CDR3: TGTGCCAGCTCACCAATGGGCAATCAGCCCCAGCATTTT. Protein sequence: CASSPMGNQPQHF. Full variable domain (outside the CDR3, taken from reference TRBV18 and TRBJ1-5): NAGVMQNPRHLVRRRGQEARLRCSPMKGHSHVYWYRQLPEEGLKFMVYLQKENIIDESGMPKERFSAEFPKEGPSILRIQQVVRGDSAAYFCASSPMGNQPQHFGDGTRLSIL.